The 10 T cell receptor beta chains below were found in one sample sequenced in a study of T cell clonality in common variable immunodeficiency (dated by TCRdb to the mid-2010s). Libraries came from the immunoSEQ multiplex PCR assay. What TCRdb holds here is the immuneACCESS table cut down to in-frame rearrangements. Part of the clones is not present; checked against another copy, under half of the missing clones reflect an unresolved V gene, and the others are unexplained. The table notes approximately 42,000 clones here, none of them singletons. The ten biggest clones cover over 1.2% of the sample. Sequencing was carried out using peripheral blood mononuclear cells. All receptors come from a person aged 18-69 years in good health.

This clone was counted many times. Read sequence stops 3 residues before the CDR3 end, and the germline J gene provides the missing end. The chain recombines TRBV19 with TRBJ2-2; 7 nucleotides align to TRBD2. J gave up 7 bases and V 8 bases, and 7 bases lay outside the gene matches. CDR1 and CDR2 from the germline V gene are LNHDA and SQIVND (reference sequence). This CDR3 has 13 residues. The CDR3 region is CASLAGVGGELFF. CDR3 DNA (partial): TGTGCCAGTCTGGCGGGAGTTGGCGGGGAG. Based on the CDR3 plus reference TRBV19 and TRBJ2-2, the full variable domain is DGGITQSPKYLFRKEGQNVTLSCEQNLNHDAMYWYRQDPGQGLRLIYYSQIVNDFQKGDIAEGYSVSREKKESFPLTVTSAQKNPTAFYLCASLAGVGGELFFGEGSRLTVL.

This clone appeared many times. One end of the junction does not line up with germline, which may come from a read error. The CDR3 end lies 3 residues beyond the end of the read and is filled in from the germline J gene. The V and J genes are TRBV10-3 and TRBJ1-2; D uncertain. Germline loops: CDR1 ENHRY, CDR2 SYGVKD. This CDR3 region has 14 residues. This CDR3 reads CALSEAAQNYGYTF. CDR3 DNA (partial): TGTGCCCTCAGTGAGGCTGCACAAAACTATGGC.

This clone was seen at least ten times. Sequencing ends 3 residues short of the CDR3 end; the germline J gene provides the rest. V gene TRBV4-1 combines with J gene TRBJ2-5, with D perhaps TRBD1 (5 bases). V was cut by 5 bases and J by 3 bases, with 10 bases left in between. Germline CDR1 MGHRA, CDR2 YSYEKL. CDR3 size: 13 residues. The CDR3 spells CASSAPTEETQYF. Incomplete CDR3 DNA: TGCGCCAGCAGCGCCCCGACAGAAGAGACC.

This clone was seen repeatedly, ten times or more. The CDR3 end lies 3 residues beyond the end of the read and is filled in from the germline J gene. The chain combines TRBV5-1 with TRBJ2-7; D gene uncertain. This CDR3 is 14 amino acids long. Trimming stripped 5 bases from V and 5 bases from J, with 17 bases between. Germline V gene sequence: CDR1 SGHRS, CDR2 YFSETQ. The CDR3 sequence is CASSGTELKDEQYF. The CDR3 bases that were read are TGCGCCAGCAGTGGTACCGAATTGAAGGACGAG.

This clone was picked up many times. The read comes to an end 3 residues before the CDR3 does, leaving the germline J gene to fill in the end. V gene TRBV20-1 combines with J gene TRBJ2-7; 8 bases are shared with TRBD2. CDR3 size: 16 residues. The V gene's germline CDR1 is DFQATT and CDR2 SNEGSKA (reference sequence). V gave up 3 bases and J gave up 6 bases; unmatched junction bases: 16. CDR3 in amino acids: CSASGWAGGQVGEQYF. CDR3 DNA, as far as it was read: TGCAGTGCTAGCGGTTGGGCGGGGGGACAAGTGGGCGAG.

About this clone itself: A junction boundary mismatches the germline segment, possibly from a read error. Sequencing ends 3 residues short of the CDR3 end; the germline J gene provides the rest. Within the sample, other DNA sequences also encode this same CDR3. The V and J genes are TRBV19 and TRBJ1-3, with a weak D call TRBD1 (6 bases). CDR3 length: 15 amino acids. The germline V gene encodes CDR1 LNHDA and CDR2 SQIVND (reference sequence). The sequenced part of the CDR3 DNA is TGTGCCACAACGCTTGAAGGGGGATACGGAAACACA. This encodes CATTLEGGYGNT. The entire CDR3 protein is CATTLEGGYGNTIYF. Combining the CDR3 with reference TRBV19 and TRBJ1-3 gives the whole variable domain DGGITQSPKYLFRKEGQNVTLSCEQNLNHDAMYWYRQDPGQGLRLIYYSQIVNDFQKGDIAEGYSVSREKKESFPLTVTSAQKNPTAFYLCATTLEGGYGNTIYFGEGSWLTVV.

This clone was found many times. The CDR3 end lies 3 residues beyond the end of the read and is filled in from the germline J gene. The V gene is TRBV7-2, the J gene TRBJ2-7, with 8 bases matching TRBD2. In germline, CDR1 is SGHTA, CDR2 FQGNSA. V lost 5 bases and J lost 2; bases outside the gene matches: 8. There are 15 residues in the CDR3. The part of the CDR3 DNA that was read is TGTGCCAGCAGCCCCGGGGGGGGGACCACCTACGAG. The encoded protein is CASSPGGGTTYE. The whole CDR3 protein reads CASSPGGGTTYEQYF.

Concerning this clone: A read error may account for a junction end that differs from germline. The read ends 3 residues shy of where the CDR3 ends; the end is completed using the germline J gene. The sample has other DNA sequences that encode this CDR3 too. This chain links TRBV19 with TRBJ1-3, with TRBD1 identical over 7 bases. The CDR3 is 15 amino acids. Germline assignment: CDR1 LNHDA and CDR2 SQIVND (reference sequence). Partial CDR3 DNA: TGTGCCAGTAAGGAGGACAGGTACTCTGGAAACACA. Its translation: CASKEDRYSGNT. The whole CDR3 region reads CASKEDRYSGNTIYF. The entire variable domain, with the rest obtained from reference TRBV19 and TRBJ1-3, is as follows: DGGITQSPKYLFRKEGQNVTLSCEQNLNHDAMYWYRQDPGQGLRLIYYSQIVNDFQKGDIAEGYSVSREKKESFPLTVTSAQKNPTAFYLCASKEDRYSGNTIYFGEGSWLTVV.

This clone was recorded many times. The read finishes 3 residues shy of the CDR3 end, and the germline J gene is used to complete it. The J gene is TRBJ2-2, the V gene TRBV10-3, with 14 positions matching TRBD2. With V trimmed by 7 bases and J by 1 base, 2 bases remained unmatched. The CDR3 extends over 16 amino acids. The germline gives CDR1 ENHRY, CDR2 SYGVKD. Incomplete CDR3 DNA: TGTGCCATCAAAGGGACTAGCGGGAGGAACACCGGGGAG. Translating it yields CAIKGTSGRNTGE. From start to end, the CDR3 is CAIKGTSGRNTGELFF.

This clone was detected many times. Read data end 3 residues before the CDR3 end; the end is taken from the germline J gene. This rearrangement joins TRBV19 to TRBJ1-1; a possible D gene is TRBD1 (6 bases). This CDR3 region has 14 residues. CDR1 is LNHDA and CDR2 is SQIVND in the germline V gene (reference sequence). The CDR3 protein is CASSPGNTGREAFF. The part of the CDR3 DNA that was read is TGTGCCAGTAGTCCCGGAAATACAGGGCGCGAA.